The clone carrying this T cell receptor beta chain has a handful of counts. Its target is unknown. The sample originates from a study of post-analysis software for immune sequencing data. Trimming removed 5 bases from V and 1 base from J; junction bases left unmatched: 13. Germline CDR1 SEHNR, CDR2 FQNEAQ (reference sequence). The CDR3 sequence is 17 residues long. Study-wide points: Controls showed lower frequencies than patients for several TRBV segments, and TRBV5-6, TRBV5-1 and TRBV20-1 were among these.

Tagging with unique molecular identifiers was a feature of the TCR beta cDNA libraries. Some 500,000 cDNA molecules were recovered from an input of about 1 to 10 million T cells. TCRdb processed the PCR reads anew with MiXCR; each CDR3 protein has one entry. The table shows 350,000 to 450,000 distinct CDR3 sequences, with roughly 36% occurring only once. This sequence joins TRBV7-9 and TRBJ2-7, with TRBD2 matching over 8 bases. The TCR was taken from a girl aged 10-17 years with multiple sclerosis. Sample: blood. CDR3 DNA sequence: TGTGCCAGCAGCCTAACGGGGGGGCCGGTTAATTCCTACGAGCAGTACTTC. Translated, it gives CASSLTGGPVNSYEQYF.